The 29 T cell receptor beta chains below were found in one sample sequenced in a study of shared clonotypes between healthy human individuals (dated by TCRdb to the early 2020s). Libraries were prepared through the immunoSEQ multiplex PCR assay. As stored in TCRdb, this immuneACCESS dataset retains in-frame rearrangements with V and J assigned. A fraction of the clones does not appear; measured against another copy, unresolved V genes explain less than half of the discrepancy, and the remainder lacks a known reason. Across this sample there are about 1 million clones, with about 75% seen only once. The leading ten clones occupy approximately 1.5% of the sample. Sample: memory CD4+ T cells sorted from blood. The sample's cell subset or site label, decoded: CD45RA-negative fraction. The receptors derive from a man aged 18 to 30 in good health.

The rearrangement links TRBV25-1 to TRBJ2-7; D might be TRBD2 (5 bases). CDR1 is MGHDK and CDR2 is SYGVNS in the germline V gene. This CDR3 is 14 amino acids long. The germline V and J ends were trimmed by 1 base and 5 bases, with 12 bases remaining between them. The CDR3 DNA reads TGTGCCAGCAGTGAATTCGGGGTAGCCCACGAGCAGTACTTC. Its translation: CASSEFGVAHEQYF.

To note about this clone: Mismatch with germline at one junction end may stem from a read error. CDR3 loop: CTSSANLQYSPLHF. The CDR3 DNA reads as TGTACCAGCAGTGCGAATCTTCAATATTCACCCCTCCACTTT. J is TRBJ1-6 and V is TRBV6-1, with D uncertain. Germline V lookup: CDR1 MNHNS, CDR2 SASEGT. The CDR3 sequence is 14 residues long.

The V call is TRBV7-8, the J call TRBJ1-4; weak D call: TRBD1 (5 bases). V was shortened by 1 base and J by 9 bases, with 12 bases between the two germline ends. The CDR3 extends over 14 amino acids. The germline V gene has CDR1 SGHVS and CDR2 FQNEAQ. The CDR3 DNA is TGTGCCAGCAGCTTAGAGAGGGACGGGCAAAAACTGTTTTTT. Its protein is CASSLERDGQKLFF. Full variable domain (rest looked up from reference TRBV7-8 and TRBJ1-4): GAGVSQSPRYKVAKRGQDVALRCDPISGHVSLFWYQQALGQGPEFLTYFQNEAQLDKSGLPSDRFFAERPEGSVSTLKIQRTQQEDSAVYLCASSLERDGQKLFFGSGTQLSVL.

The chain couples TRBV7-2 to TRBJ2-5; 11 nucleotides agree with TRBD2. V shed 3 bases, J shed 5 bases, and the junction held 11 bases outside the gene matches. The germline V gene has CDR1 SGHTA and CDR2 FQGNSA. The CDR3 extends over 17 amino acids. The CDR3 sequence: CASSLGLAGGPSETQYF. In nucleotides, the CDR3 is TGTGCCAGCAGCTTGGGTTTAGCGGGAGGGCCATCGGAGACCCAGTACTTC.

The CDR3 nucleotides are TGTGCCAGCAGCTTAGCGGGTGTGACAGATACGCAGTATTTT. This gives the protein CASSLAGVTDTQYF. The J gene is TRBJ2-3, the V gene TRBV7-2; D remains unclear. V gave up 0 bases and J gave up 3 bases, with 7 bases separating them. In germline, CDR1 is SGHTA, CDR2 FQGNSA. CDR3 length: 14 residues.

As regards this clone: The sample holds other DNA sequences that translate to the same CDR3. The rearrangement joins TRBV5-1 to TRBJ1-2, with a weak D call TRBD1 (5 bases). CDR1 is SGHRS and CDR2 is YFSETQ in the germline V gene. Between the trimmed V and J ends, which lost 0 bases and 5 bases, there was a span of 14 bases. The CDR3 runs to 15 residues. CDR3 sequence reads: CASSLEGDSIYGYTF. The CDR3, as DNA: TGCGCCAGCAGCTTGGAAGGGGACTCTATTTATGGCTACACCTTC.

The rearrangement links TRBV19 to TRBJ1-2; D possibly corresponds to TRBD1 (5 bases). Trimming cost V 4 bases and J 0 bases, with 12 bases left between them. Germline V gives CDR1 LNHDA, CDR2 SQIVND (reference sequence). The CDR3 consists of 15 residues. DNA for the CDR3: TGTGCCAGTAGTACTCCAGGGTCAGCTAACTATGGCTACACCTTC. Encoded protein: CASSTPGSANYGYTF.

J is TRBJ1-3 and V is TRBV30; D ambiguous. CDR1 and CDR2 from the germline V gene are GTSNPN and SVGIG (reference sequence). V lost 1 base to trimming and J lost 0 bases, with 7 bases between them. The CDR3 has 14 amino acids. CDR3 region: CAWSEDNSGNTIYF. As DNA, the CDR3 is TGTGCCTGGAGTGAAGACAACTCTGGAAACACCATATATTTT.

The CDR3: CASSQDKGAGVFPSGYTF. The CDR3, as DNA: TGCGCCAGCAGCCAAGATAAGGGGGCAGGGGTGTTTCCCTCTGGCTACACCTTC. The chain has TRBV4-3 and TRBJ1-2; 7 bases line up with TRBD1. The CDR3 covers 18 residues. The V gene end was trimmed by 0 bases and the J gene end by 7 bases; junction bases not matched to a gene: 17. Germline CDR1 and CDR2: LGHNA and YSLEER.

The genes are TRBV12-5 and TRBJ2-6, with 10 bases identical to TRBD1. V lost 0 bases to trimming and J lost 4 bases; unmatched junction nucleotides: 9. Germline-derived CDR1 and CDR2 are LGHNT and FRNRAP. The CDR3 contains 19 residues. CDR3 loop: CASGLVPKDRGRGANVLTF. For the CDR3, the DNA is TGTGCTAGTGGTTTGGTACCGAAAGACAGGGGGCGCGGGGCCAACGTCCTGACTTTC.

J is TRBJ2-1 and V is TRBV6-5; a weak D match, TRBD2 (5 bases). Per the germline V gene, CDR1 is MNHEY and CDR2 is SVGAGI. This CDR3 region has 12 residues. V was clipped by 2 bases and J by 10 bases, with 9 bases between them. In DNA form, the CDR3 reads TGTGCCAGCAGTTACCGGACGGGGGAGCAGTTCTTC. Its protein is CASSYRTGEQFF.

The chain combines TRBV5-4 with TRBJ1-6; 8 positions match TRBD1. Germline V gives CDR1 SGHNT, CDR2 YYREEE (reference sequence). V was pared by 5 bases and J by 7 bases, with 8 bases of the junction left unmatched. The CDR3 is 15 residues long. CDR3 region: CASSRQGLGNSPLHF. CDR3 in DNA: TGTGCCAGCAGTCGACAGGGGCTGGGGAATTCACCCCTCCACTTT.

The V call is TRBV2, the J call TRBJ2-7, with D possibly matching TRBD2 (5 bases). This CDR3 spans 12 amino acids. The ends were cut back, 4 bases at V and 6 bases at J, with 10 bases in the middle. In germline, CDR1 is SNHLY, CDR2 FYNNEI. DNA for the CDR3: TGTGCCAGCAGTGTCCGACTAAGCGAGCAGTACTTC. It translates to CASSVRLSEQYF.

The chain couples TRBV5-4 to TRBJ2-1; 7 bases align to TRBD2. Germline assignment: CDR1 SGHNT and CDR2 YYREEE (reference sequence). V trimming: 2 bases; J trimming: 2 bases; junction bases outside the gene matches: 7. CDR3 length equals 16 residues. For the CDR3, the DNA is TGTGCCAGCAGCTTAGGGGCCGGGGGGACCTACAATGAGCAGTTCTTC. Translation: CASSLGAGGTYNEQFF.

This chain uses TRBV5-1 with TRBJ2-7; 9 bases line up with TRBD1. Germline V gene data show CDR1 as SGHRS and CDR2 as YFSETQ. The CDR3 is 17 residues long. The J segment lost 6 bases and the V segment lost 4 bases, leaving 17 bases of the junction unmatched. In DNA form, the CDR3 reads TGCGCCAGCAGCCCCTCCGGCCCCGGGACAGGGATGGCCGAGCAGTACTTC. It specifies CASSPSGPGTGMAEQYF.

The genes are TRBV4-1 and TRBJ2-7; D remains unclear. The V gene lost 0 bases and the J gene lost 5 bases, with 17 bases spanning the gap. The germline gives CDR1 MGHRA, CDR2 YSYEKL. This CDR3 comprises 16 residues. The CDR3 loop is CASSQDQRQFANEQYF. Written as DNA, the CDR3 is TGCGCCAGCAGCCAAGATCAAAGGCAGTTCGCGAACGAGCAGTACTTC.

This clone occurred a few times. The rearrangement joins TRBV9 to TRBJ1-3; the D is unclear. The CDR3 runs to 16 residues. Germline lookup yields CDR1 SGDLS and CDR2 YYNGEE. The V end lost 3 bases, the J end lost 1 base, and 14 bases lay between the germline ends. The CDR3 bases are TGTGCCAGCAGCGGAGGCGGGTTCGGGTCTGGAAACACCATATATTTT. Encoded protein: CASSGGGFGSGNTIYF.

The gene calls are TRBV7-9 and TRBJ2-7; 9 bases map to TRBD1. CDR3 length equals 15 residues. The V gene end was trimmed by 5 bases and the J gene end by 2 bases; junction bases not matched to a gene: 7. From germline, CDR1 is SEHNR and CDR2 FQNEAQ (reference sequence). The CDR3: CASSLRTGETYEQYF. The CDR3 nucleotides are TGTGCCAGCAGCCTACGGACAGGGGAGACCTACGAGCAGTACTTC.

The chain links TRBV5-1 to TRBJ2-5; 10 nucleotides agree with TRBD2. V was pared by 4 bases and J by 11 bases, with 14 bases of the junction left unmatched. The CDR3 sequence is 15 residues long. Germline CDR1 SGHRS, CDR2 YFSETQ. CDR3 sequence: CASSTTSSGSEEQYF. DNA of the CDR3: TGCGCCAGCAGCACCACTTCTAGCGGGAGTGAAGAGCAGTACTTC. The whole variable domain, filled in from reference TRBV5-1 and TRBJ2-5, reads KAGVTQTPRYLIKTRGQQVTLSCSPISGHRSVSWYQQTPGQGLQFLFEYFSETQRNKGNFPGRFSGRQFSNSRSEMNVSTLELGDSALYLCASSTTSSGSEEQYFGPGTRLLVL.

The chain recombines TRBV30 with TRBJ2-1; TRBD1 matches 9 bases. The CDR3 loop spans 14 amino acids. J gave up 0 bases and V 5 bases, and 2 bases lay outside the gene matches. Germline V gene data show CDR1 as GTSNPN and CDR2 as SVGIG (reference sequence). Here the CDR3 reads CAWDRGSSYNEQFF. The CDR3 nucleotides read TGTGCCTGGGACAGGGGGAGCTCCTACAATGAGCAGTTCTTC.

This clone appeared once. J is TRBJ2-3 and V is TRBV7-2, with D perhaps matching TRBD1 or TRBD2 (5 bases each). The CDR3 runs 16 residues. Trimming pared 2 bases from V and 4 bases from J, leaving 16 bases between. The germline CDR1 and CDR2 sequences are SGHTA and FQGNSA. The CDR3 region is CASSLQPGWGSDTQYF. CDR3 DNA sequence: TGTGCCAGCAGCTTACAGCCAGGGTGGGGGTCAGATACGCAGTATTTT.

This clone has just a few counts. This chain connects TRBV5-1 to TRBJ2-3, with unresolved D. V was cut by 4 bases and J by 0 bases, with 9 bases left in between. The CDR3 contains 14 residues. The germline gives CDR1 SGHRS, CDR2 YFSETQ. This CDR3 reads CASSTSTSTDTQYF. DNA for the CDR3: TGCGCCAGCAGCACATCGACTAGCACAGATACGCAGTATTTT.

V gene TRBV12-2 combines with J gene TRBJ1-1. TRBV12-2 has pseudogene status. This CDR3 is 13 amino acids long. CDR3 DNA sequence: TGTGCAAGTCGCTTAGTCTTGAACACTGAAGCTTTCTTT. It codes for CASRLVLNTEAFF.

This clone turned up a few times. The chain couples TRBV7-9 to TRBJ2-7; 8 positions agree with TRBD2. V shed 1 base and J 6 bases; nucleotides not matched to a gene: 8. Germline V gene data show CDR1 as SEHNR and CDR2 as FQNEAQ (reference sequence). This CDR3 has 15 amino acids. The CDR3 sequence: CASSLVEAGVFEQYF. The CDR3 region has the DNA TGTGCCAGCAGCTTAGTTGAAGCGGGAGTATTCGAGCAGTACTTC.

The chain carries TRBV4-2 and TRBJ2-5; 7 bases match TRBD1. The trim removed 4 bases at V and 3 bases at J, leaving 2 bases unmatched. The V gene's germline CDR1 is LGHNA and CDR2 YNFKEQ. This CDR3 is 13 amino acids long. CDR3 residues: CASSRDREETQYF. In nucleotides, the CDR3 is TGTGCCAGCAGCCGTGACAGGGAAGAGACCCAGTACTTC.

For this clone: At the DNA level, this CDR3 is encoded by other sequences in the same sample as well. The rearrangement joins TRBV30 to TRBJ2-5; D unresolved. V was cut by 0 bases and J by 2 bases, with 4 bases left in between. This CDR3 has 12 residues. The germline V gene encodes CDR1 GTSNPN and CDR2 SVGIG (reference sequence). As DNA, the CDR3 is TGTGCCTGGAGTGTAGGGCAAGAGACCCAGTACTTC. It yields the protein CAWSVGQETQYF.

The chain carries TRBV28 and TRBJ2-5, with 7 bases lining up with TRBD1. The J call may be faulty, since TRBJ2-7 better matches the DNA end. The CDR3 contains 14 residues. CDR1 and CDR2 (germline): MDHEN, SYDVKM. CDR3 in amino acids: CASRLQGFTYEQYF. The CDR3 DNA reads TGTGCCAGCAGGTTACAGGGGTTTACCTACGAGCAGTACTTC.

A single count supports this clone. This CDR3 reads CASSPSGGARETQYF. In DNA, the CDR3 is TGTGCCAGCAGTCCCTCGGGGGGGGCCCGGGAGACCCAGTACTTC. The chain couples TRBV28 to TRBJ2-5, with 8 bases matching TRBD2. Germline lookup yields CDR1 MDHEN and CDR2 SYDVKM. The V and J ends lost 5 bases and 5 bases, in that order; junction bases with no gene match: 10. This CDR3 has 15 amino acids.

V gene TRBV7-2 combines with J gene TRBJ1-6; a weak D match, TRBD1 (5 bases). Trimming took off 5 bases at V and 5 bases at J, with 13 bases between the two ends. This CDR3 region has 15 residues. In germline, CDR1 is SGHTA, CDR2 FQGNSA. This CDR3 reads CASSLTGGHNSPLHF. In nucleotides, the CDR3 is TGTGCCAGCAGCCTAACGGGGGGTCATAATTCACCCCTCCACTTT.